These 27 T cell receptor beta chains originate from one sample sequenced in a study of cytomegalovirus exposure and HLA in healthy donors. PCR employed 60 Vbeta and 13 Jbeta primers. Sequencing was performed with immunoSEQ multiplex PCR; in TCRdb, only in-frame clones are kept and a portion is missing. The data hold approximately 130,000 clones, with approximately 78% observed a single time. The sequenced sample consisted of PBMCs. The receptors were sampled from a woman between 45 and 65 years old in good health and CMV-seropositive.

As to this clone: The junction does not match germline at one end; this may be a read error. The chain has TRBV19 and TRBJ2-1; TRBD2 matches at 7 bases. Germline V gives CDR1 LNHDA, CDR2 SQIVND (reference sequence). CDR3 length: 14 residues. The CDR3 coding sequence is TGTGCCAGTAGTATGCAGACTAGCTACGATGAGCAGTTCTTC. It encodes CASSMQTSYDEQFF.

There are a few counts of this clone. One junction end disagrees with the germline gene, perhaps due to a read error. The chain has TRBV7-7 and TRBJ1-1, with 7 bases aligning to TRBD1. Per the germline V gene, CDR1 is SSHAT and CDR2 is FNYEAQ (reference sequence). This CDR3 has 15 amino acids. CDR3 DNA: TGTGCTAGCAGCTCACAGGGGTCGAAGTACACTGAAGCTTTCTTT. Translation gives CASSSQGSKYTEAFF.

Written as DNA, the CDR3 is TGCGCCAGCAGCCAGGAGGACAGGGTACATCAGCCCCAGCATTTT. Amino acid sequence: CASSQEDRVHQPQHF. This chain uses TRBV4-1 with TRBJ1-5; TRBD1 aligns across 8 bases. V shed 3 bases, J shed 5 bases, and the junction held 6 bases outside the gene matches. CDR1 and CDR2 from the germline V gene are MGHRA and YSYEKL. The CDR3 sequence is 15 residues long.

CDR3 region: CASSANLLNTEAFF. CDR3 DNA: TGTGCCAGCAGCGCAAATCTATTGAACACTGAAGCTTTCTTT. J is TRBJ1-1 and V is TRBV7-9; no definite D call. With 5 bases removed from V and 0 bases from J, the gap between germline ends came to 10 bases. This CDR3 is built from 14 residues. Germline V lookup: CDR1 SEHNR, CDR2 FQNEAQ (reference sequence).

The chain carries TRBV27 and TRBJ1-2; TRBD1 agrees at 9 bases. CDR3 length: 12 amino acids. Germline CDR1 reads MNHEY; CDR2 reads SMNVEV (reference sequence). J was trimmed by 7 bases and V by 7 bases; bases with no gene match: 4. The CDR3 DNA reads TGTGCCAGCAAAGGGACAGGGAGTGGCTACACCTTC. Translating gives CASKGTGSGYTF.

The gene calls are TRBV2 and TRBJ1-3; 9 bases fit TRBD1. This CDR3 has 15 residues. Trimming took 6 bases from V and 4 from J; bases not matched to a gene: 7. The germline CDR1 and CDR2 sequences are SNHLY and FYNNEI. The CDR3, as DNA: TGTGCCAGCAGCGTCGGACAGGGGAACGGAAACACCATATATTTT. It is translated as CASSVGQGNGNTIYF.

The CDR3 spells CASSTLGYGYTF. Here the CDR3 DNA reads TGTGCCAGTAGTACCCTCGGCTATGGCTACACCTTC. V gene TRBV19 combines with J gene TRBJ1-2; D not resolved. Germline V lookup: CDR1 LNHDA, CDR2 SQIVND (reference sequence). This CDR3 spans 12 amino acids. V was trimmed by 4 bases and J by 4 bases, leaving 7 bases between them.

The chain is built from TRBV4-3 and TRBJ1-3, with D perhaps matching TRBD1 (6 bases). Trimming pared 4 bases from V and 0 bases from J, leaving 13 bases between. The CDR3 extends over 16 amino acids. CDR1 and CDR2 (germline): LGHNA, YSLEER. In DNA form, the CDR3 reads TGCGCCAGCAGCCCTTCTGGACAGACCTCTGGAAACACCATATATTTT. Amino acid sequence: CASSPSGQTSGNTIYF.

This sequence joins TRBV5-1 and TRBJ1-2; D gene ambiguous. The CDR3 consists of 14 residues. Trimming left V 0 bases short and J 4 bases short, with 10 bases between. Germline V gene sequence: CDR1 SGHRS, CDR2 YFSETQ. The CDR3 DNA reads as TGCGCCAGCAGCTTGGAAACAGAACTCTATGGCTACACCTTC. Translating it yields CASSLETELYGYTF.

This rearrangement joins TRBV6-4 to TRBJ2-5; D is possibly TRBD2 (6 bases). The CDR3 has 14 amino acids. The V gene lost 0 bases and the J gene lost 9 bases, with 14 bases spanning the gap. Germline lookup yields CDR1 MRHNA and CDR2 SNTAGT. The CDR3 coding sequence is TGTGCCAGCAGTGACTCTTGGCGGTGGAGGGCCCAGTACTTC. Translated, it gives CASSDSWRWRAQYF.

The V and J genes are TRBV6-4 and TRBJ2-1; TRBD2 matches 9 bases. CDR1 and CDR2 from the germline V gene are MRHNA and SNTAGT. V trimming: 3 bases; J trimming: 3 bases; junction bases outside the gene matches: 6. CDR3 length: 16 amino acids. CDR3 region: CASSDQAGGYYNEQFF. The CDR3 coding sequence is TGTGCCAGCAGTGATCAAGCGGGAGGATACTACAATGAGCAGTTCTTC.

The CDR3 reads CASSLRGVAGAYEQYF. CDR3 nucleotides: TGTGCCAGCAGCCTGCGCGGAGTAGCGGGAGCCTACGAGCAGTACTTC. The V call is TRBV7-8, the J call TRBJ2-7; 9 bases line up with TRBD2. This CDR3 is built from 16 residues. Trimming removed 5 bases from V and 2 bases from J; junction bases left unmatched: 10. Germline assignment: CDR1 SGHVS and CDR2 FQNEAQ.

This clone has only one observation. V is TRBV6-5 and J is TRBJ1-3, with 8 bases fitting TRBD1. Germline V gene lookup returns CDR1 MNHEY and CDR2 SVGAGI. V shed 3 bases, J shed 2 bases, and the junction held 6 bases outside the gene matches. The CDR3 length is 16 residues. CDR3 amino acids: CASSYWTGSPGNTIYF. In DNA, the CDR3 is TGTGCCAGCAGTTATTGGACAGGGTCTCCTGGAAACACCATATATTTT.

In DNA form, the CDR3 reads TGTGCCAGCAGCACCGGGGACAGCGGCTCTCCAGATACGCAGTATTTT. This gives the protein CASSTGDSGSPDTQYF. The chain joins TRBV5-5 to TRBJ2-3; 7 nucleotides match TRBD1. V shed 4 bases and J 4 bases; nucleotides not matched to a gene: 12. The germline CDR1 and CDR2 sequences are SGHKS and YYEKEE (reference sequence). The CDR3 loop spans 16 amino acids. The whole variable domain, filled in from reference TRBV5-5 and TRBJ2-3, reads DAGVTQSPTHLIKTRGQQVTLRCSPISGHKSVSWYQQVLGQGPQFIFQYYEKEERGRGNFPDRFSARQFPNYSSELNVNALLLGDSALYLCASSTGDSGSPDTQYFGPGTRLTVL.

The V gene is TRBV2, the J gene TRBJ1-4, with 10 bases lining up with TRBD1. There are 13 residues in the CDR3. Germline CDR1 reads SNHLY; CDR2 reads FYNNEI. V was clipped by 6 bases and J by 5 bases; unmatched bases: 0. The chain's CDR3 is CASRGQGNEKLFF. CDR3 DNA: TGTGCCAGCAGGGGACAGGGGAATGAAAAACTGTTTTTT.

This clone was seen a few times. V is TRBV30 and J is TRBJ1-1, with D tentatively TRBD1 (6 bases). Trimming shortened V by 4 bases and J by 2 bases, and 17 bases separated the two germline ends. CDR1 and CDR2 (germline): GTSNPN, SVGIG (reference sequence). The CDR3 covers 15 residues. The CDR3 loop is CAWIRGGAGNTEAFF. The CDR3 DNA sequence: TGTGCCTGGATTCGGGGGGGCGCGGGAAACACTGAAGCTTTCTTT.

With respect to this clone: Other DNA sequences in this sample translate to the same CDR3. This rearrangement joins TRBV7-6 to TRBJ1-2; D perhaps matches TRBD1 (6 bases). This CDR3 spans 14 amino acids. Trimming took off 5 bases at V and 4 bases at J, with 14 bases between the two ends. The V gene's germline CDR1 is SGHVS and CDR2 FNYEAQ. The CDR3 nucleotides are TGTGCCAGCAGCCCGCGCGTAGGGGGCTATGGCTACACCTTC. It translates to CASSPRVGGYGYTF.

The J gene is TRBJ1-3, the V gene TRBV2; no clear D. The ends were cut back, 8 bases at V and 4 bases at J, with 9 bases in the middle. The CDR3 contains 12 residues. CDR1 SNHLY and CDR2 FYNNEI come from the germline V gene. CDR3 loop: CASGGNGNTIYF. For the CDR3, the DNA is TGTGCCAGCGGAGGTAACGGAAACACCATATATTTT.

V gene TRBV5-1 combines with J gene TRBJ2-3; 7 bases are a match to TRBD2. The CDR3 loop spans 14 amino acids. The germline gives CDR1 SGHRS, CDR2 YFSETQ. With 5 bases clipped from V and 2 bases from J, the junction kept 5 bases outside the gene matches. The CDR3, as DNA: TGCGCCAGCAGGCTAGCGGCGAACACAGATACGCAGTATTTT. Translating gives CASRLAANTDTQYF.

The chain uses TRBV7-2 and TRBJ2-7; a possible D gene is TRBD1 (6 bases). The CDR3 runs 14 residues. V lost 5 bases and J lost 8, with 19 bases in between. Germline V gene lookup returns CDR1 SGHTA and CDR2 FQGNSA. CDR3 DNA: TGTGCCAGCAGCATTAACAGGGATATGACCCAGCAGTACTTC. Translation gives CASSINRDMTQQYF.

This chain's CDR3 is CATSRQGAEAFF. The CDR3 nucleotides read TGTGCCACCAGCAGACAGGGGGCAGAAGCTTTCTTT. This chain joins TRBV15 and TRBJ1-1; 8 positions match TRBD1. The V and J ends lost 2 bases and 8 bases, in that order; junction bases with no gene match: 1. The CDR3 is made up of 12 amino acids. CDR1 LNHNV and CDR2 YYDKDF come from the germline V gene (reference sequence).

This chain links TRBV27 with TRBJ1-1, with a weak D call TRBD1 (6 bases). CDR3 length equals 14 residues. V gave up 7 bases and J gave up 4 bases, with 16 bases separating them. In germline, CDR1 is MNHEY, CDR2 SMNVEV (reference sequence). The chain's CDR3 is CASTKSGRGTEAFF. In DNA form, the CDR3 reads TGTGCCAGCACAAAGTCGGGCAGGGGCACTGAAGCTTTCTTT.

This chain links TRBV6-5 with TRBJ2-5, with 7 bases matching TRBD1. The CDR3 has 13 residues. Germline V CDR1 and CDR2: MNHEY, SVGAGI. Trimming at V came to 6 bases and at J to 5 bases, leaving 6 bases not matched to a gene. The CDR3 loop is CASSAYRGETQYF. The CDR3 region has the DNA TGTGCCAGCAGCGCTTACAGGGGCGAGACCCAGTACTTC.

CDR3 nucleotides: TGTGCCAGCAGCGTAGGATCTAGGGGGCGCGATGAAAAACTGTTTTTT. Its translation: CASSVGSRGRDEKLFF. The chain carries TRBV9 and TRBJ1-4; 7 bases are a match to TRBD1. The CDR3 has 16 residues. CDR1 is SGDLS, CDR2 YYNGEE, per germline. V lost 0 bases to trimming and J lost 6 bases; unmatched junction nucleotides: 8.

V is TRBV2 and J is TRBJ2-7, with TRBD2 matching over 13 bases. The length of the CDR3 is 15 residues. Trimming at V came to 4 bases and at J to 6 bases, leaving 6 bases not matched to a gene. In germline, CDR1 is SNHLY, CDR2 FYNNEI. The CDR3, as DNA: TGTGCCAGCAGTGTTAGGACTAGCGGGAGTATCGAGCAGTACTTC. Its protein is CASSVRTSGSIEQYF.

V gene TRBV2 combines with J gene TRBJ2-1; 11 bases align to TRBD1. V trimming: 5 bases; J trimming: 4 bases; junction bases outside the gene matches: 4. Germline assignment: CDR1 SNHLY and CDR2 FYNNEI. This CDR3 comprises 15 residues. The CDR3 region has the DNA TGTGCCAGCAGTTGGACAGGGGGCGGGTACAATGAGCAGTTCTTC. Translating it yields CASSWTGGGYNEQFF.

The V and J genes are TRBV5-1 and TRBJ1-4, with D possibly TRBD1 on 5 matching bases. Germline CDR1 and CDR2: SGHRS and YFSETQ. V was shortened by 0 bases and J by 8 bases, with 11 bases between the two germline ends. CDR3 size: 14 residues. As DNA, the CDR3 is TGCGCCAGCAGCTTGGGCGGGGGGGACGAAAAACTGTTTTTT. It specifies CASSLGGGDEKLFF. Based on the CDR3 plus reference TRBV5-1 and TRBJ1-4, the full variable domain is KAGVTQTPRYLIKTRGQQVTLSCSPISGHRSVSWYQQTPGQGLQFLFEYFSETQRNKGNFPGRFSGRQFSNSRSEMNVSTLELGDSALYLCASSLGGGDEKLFFGSGTQLSVL.